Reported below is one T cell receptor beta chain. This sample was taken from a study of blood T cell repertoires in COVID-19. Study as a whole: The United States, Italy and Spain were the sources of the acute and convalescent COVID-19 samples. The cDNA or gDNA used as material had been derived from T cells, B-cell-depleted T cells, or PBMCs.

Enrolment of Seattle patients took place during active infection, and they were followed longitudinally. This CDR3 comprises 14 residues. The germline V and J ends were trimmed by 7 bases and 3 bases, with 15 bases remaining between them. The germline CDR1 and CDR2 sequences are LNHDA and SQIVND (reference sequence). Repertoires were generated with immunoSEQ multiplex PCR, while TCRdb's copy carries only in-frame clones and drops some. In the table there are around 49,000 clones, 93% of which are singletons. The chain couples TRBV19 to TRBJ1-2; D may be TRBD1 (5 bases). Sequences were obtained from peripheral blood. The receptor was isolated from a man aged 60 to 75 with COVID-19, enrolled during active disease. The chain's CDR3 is CASTNRGGDYGYTF. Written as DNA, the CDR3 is TGTGCCAGTACCAATAGGGGTGGGGACTATGGCTACACCTTC. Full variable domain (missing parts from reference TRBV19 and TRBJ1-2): DGGITQSPKYLFRKEGQNVTLSCEQNLNHDAMYWYRQDPGQGLRLIYYSQIVNDFQKGDIAEGYSVSREKKESFPLTVTSAQKNPTAFYLCASTNRGGDYGYTFGSGTRLTVV.